This T cell receptor (beta chain) comes out of a study of T-cell reconstitution after alpha-beta-depleted transplantation in children. The study's findings and limits: Some patients' high day-60 TCRbeta diversity was traced to surviving recipient T cells and thymic progenitors. The study reportedly traced alpha-beta T cells about two months after transplant to several hundred expanded graft clones. T-cell counts and diversity at one year following transplant were attributed mainly to newly produced T cells.

V lost 5 bases, J lost 4 bases, and 9 bases lay in between. This CDR3 has 12 amino acids. Germline-derived CDR1 and CDR2 are MDHEN and SYDVKM. Preparation of the TCRbeta library used unique molecular identifiers. One entry per CDR3 protein, called by TCRdb with MiXCR from the PCR reads. The sample has 400,000 to 450,000 distinct CDR3 sequences; 43% are singletons. This clonotype was detected ten times or more. As yet, its antigen is unknown. This chain links TRBV28 with TRBJ2-7; maybe TRBD1 (5 bases). This receptor was obtained from a girl aged 2 to 10 with aplastic anemia, due to receive a stem cell transplant. The starting material was PBMCs, obtained before TCRalphabeta/CD19-depleted stem cell transplant. CDR3 residues: CASSPRVYEQYF. DNA of the CDR3: TGTGCCAGCAGTCCCAGGGTTTACGAGCAGTACTTC.